This TCR beta chain emerged from a study of beta chain features in type 1 diabetes. General study findings and limits: cDNA sequencing could over-represent cells with high TCR expression. Reduced insertions and increased deletions marked VDJ junctions in type 1 diabetes patients.

The entirety of the isolated RNA underwent reverse transcription, so expressed TCRB transcripts were sequenced. Generated by immunoSEQ multiplex PCR, the TCRdb table keeps only in-frame clones and is missing some. Counted here are 860,000 or so clones, roughly 15% occurring once; the ten biggest clones make up about 0.02%. Sorting of CD4+ naive, central memory, regulatory and stem cell-like memory cells was performed via CD45RO/CCR7/CD25/CD127/CD95/CD27. A remark on this clone: As yet, its antigen is unknown.

This CDR3 contains 16 residues. Germline V gives CDR1 LGHNA, CDR2 YNFKEQ. The V gene end was trimmed by 4 bases and the J gene end by 0 bases; junction bases not matched to a gene: 7. The sample consisted of naive CD4+ T cells from blood. The chain recombines TRBV4-2 with TRBJ2-7; 9 nucleotides agree with TRBD2. This sequence originates from a young woman in good health. DNA of the CDR3: TGTGCCAGCAGCCCAAGCGGGAGGCCAGGCTCCTACGAGCAGTACTTC. This sequence encodes CASSPSGRPGSYEQYF.